This T cell receptor beta chain was captured by sequencing in a study of breast tumors, draining lymph nodes, adjacent tissues. Study observations and caveats: That most tumor T cells come from lymph nodes remained unproven. Compared with lymph nodes, tumors were less diverse; compared with nontumor tissue, more.

This CDR3 is 13 amino acids long. The V segment lost 4 bases and the J segment 9 bases; nucleotides outside the gene matches: 5. The germline V gene encodes CDR1 ENHRY and CDR2 SYGVKD. Points on this clonotype: Antigen specificity is unknown.

TCRdb re-called the multiplex PCR reads through MiXCR, storing one row per CDR3 protein. The table records tens of thousands of distinct CDR3 sequences, roughly 39% of them present only once. The sample consisted of breast tumor tissue. The V call is TRBV10-3, the J call TRBJ2-1, with TRBD2 matching 8 bases. This clonotype was sampled from a female donor with breast cancer. Some clones in this sample may be carry-over from other donors' samples. CDR3 nucleotides: TGTGCCATCAGTGTGCGGGCGGGAGGTGAGCAGTTCTTC. It specifies CAISVRAGGEQFF.